Following are 3 T cell receptor beta chains from one sample sequenced in a study of naive and memory T cell subsets. Study-wide results and caveats: Especially in CD8 cells, naive repertoires contained a few larger clonotypes, possibly CD45RA-re-expressing memory cells.

Both TRBC1 and TRBC2 were covered by a beta constant-region primer of two equimolar oligonucleotides. Four rounds of PCR amplified the ligated cDNA using nested alpha and beta constant-region primers plus SP2. One entry per CDR3 protein results from TCRdb running MiXCR on the UMI-ligation and nested PCR reads. The sample yields approximately 150,000 distinct CDR3 sequences, roughly 23% seen once. No cognate antigen is known for these TCRs. The sample was naive CD4+ T cells from blood. The source of these receptors is a human donor in good health.

This clonotype was seen many times. The CDR3 bases are TGTGCCAGCTCATCCGGGACAGGGAGGGCCTACGAGCAGTACTTC. It codes for CASSSGTGRAYEQYF. The chain couples TRBV12-3 or TRBV12-4 to TRBJ2-7, with 9 bases fitting TRBD1. The CDR3 has 15 residues. The trim removed 8 bases at V and 2 bases at J, leaving 10 bases unmatched.

The chain couples TRBV20-1 to TRBJ2-1; TRBD2 aligns across 11 bases. The CDR3 totals 17 residues. V was clipped by 1 base and J by 2 bases; unmatched bases: 7. The germline V gene encodes CDR1 DFQATT and CDR2 SNEGSKA (reference sequence). The CDR3, as DNA: TGCAGTGCTAGAGGCGTGCTAGCGGGAGGAGCCTACAATGAGCAGTTCTTC. This codes for CSARGVLAGGAYNEQFF.

This chain uses TRBV5-1 with TRBJ2-1, with D possibly TRBD1 on 6 matching bases. The V end lost 8 bases, the J end lost 6 bases, and 12 bases lay between the germline ends. The germline gives CDR1 SGHRS, CDR2 YFSETQ. This CDR3 comprises 12 residues. The chain's CDR3 is CASGPRGNEQFF. The CDR3 DNA follows: TGCGCCAGTGGGCCCAGGGGCAATGAGCAGTTCTTC.